Following are 25 T cell receptor beta chains from one sample sequenced in a study of blood T cell repertoires in COVID-19. Measured with immunoSEQ multiplex PCR; TCRdb has only the in-frame clones, and not every one. In the table there are around 69,000 clones, 84% of which are singletons. Sequencing was done on a sample of peripheral blood. These TCRs come from a man in his forties or fifties with active COVID-19.

In its sample, this clone was seen a few times. The V and J genes are TRBV30 and TRBJ1-6; D is perhaps TRBD1 (5 bases). Germline CDR1 and CDR2: GTSNPN and SVGIG (reference sequence). The CDR3 has 13 residues. Trimming shortened V by 7 bases and J by 9 bases, and 16 bases separated the two germline ends. CDR3 sequence: CASQTARTSPLHF. The CDR3 DNA sequence: TGTGCCTCGCAGACAGCTCGGACTTCACCCCTCCACTTT.

This clone has only one observation. The V and J genes are TRBV7-9 and TRBJ2-1; 10 bases line up with TRBD2. Germline V gene sequence: CDR1 SEHNR, CDR2 FQNEAQ (reference sequence). Germline trimming cut 2 bases from V and 2 bases from J; bases unmatched to any gene: 6. CDR3 length equals 17 residues. The CDR3 sequence is CASSLISGRVTYNEQFF. In DNA form, the CDR3 reads TGTGCCAGCAGCTTAATCAGCGGGAGGGTAACCTACAATGAGCAGTTCTTC.

J is TRBJ2-2 and V is TRBV11-2; tentative D call: TRBD2 (7 bases). Deletions cut 5 bases from V and 0 bases from J, with 16 bases between. In germline, CDR1 is SGHAT, CDR2 FQNNGV. The CDR3 contains 17 residues. The chain's CDR3 is CASSPRGSGANTGELFF. Written as DNA, the CDR3 is TGTGCCAGCAGCCCTAGGGGGAGCGGGGCGAACACCGGGGAGCTGTTTTTT.

This clone was recorded only once. J is TRBJ1-2 and V is TRBV7-2; D call uncertain. Trimming stripped 5 bases from V and 1 base from J, with 14 bases between. Germline V gives CDR1 SGHTA, CDR2 FQGNSA. The CDR3 consists of 15 residues. This CDR3 reads CASSPPAGGNYGYTF. The CDR3 region has the DNA TGTGCCAGCAGCCCCCCGGCAGGTGGTAACTATGGCTACACCTTC.

The genes are TRBV2 and TRBJ1-4; perhaps TRBD1 as D (5 bases). Trimming shortened V by 0 bases and J by 8 bases, and 22 bases separated the two germline ends. The CDR3 is 18 amino acids. Germline-derived CDR1 and CDR2 are SNHLY and FYNNEI. CDR3 nucleotides: TGTGCCAGCAGTGAAGCGCAATTCCAAGACAGCCTCGGAGAAAAACTGTTTTTT. Amino acid sequence: CASSEAQFQDSLGEKLFF.

The V and J genes are TRBV6-2 or TRBV6-3 and TRBJ2-5; 7 bases match TRBD2. The length of the CDR3 is 15 residues. CDR1 and CDR2 (germline): MNHEY, SVGEGT. Trimming took 4 bases from V and 5 from J; bases not matched to a gene: 10. CDR3 DNA sequence: TGTGCCAGCAGTTCCCCCCCTAGCGGCGGGGAGACCCAGTACTTC. Amino acids: CASSSPPSGGETQYF.

V gene TRBV11-3 combines with J gene TRBJ2-7, with a weak D call TRBD1 (6 bases). With 4 bases removed from V and 7 bases from J, the gap between germline ends came to 20 bases. The germline gives CDR1 SGHNT, CDR2 YENEEA. This CDR3 has 15 amino acids. The CDR3 DNA sequence: TGTGCCAGCAGCTCCGCAGGGGACCCTCTAGGAGAGCAGTACTTC. Translating it yields CASSSAGDPLGEQYF.

The chain joins TRBV5-1 to TRBJ2-5, with a weak D call TRBD1 (6 bases). Germline V gene lookup returns CDR1 SGHRS and CDR2 YFSETQ. This CDR3 comprises 15 residues. V was clipped by 2 bases and J by 2 bases, with 13 bases between them. CDR3 sequence reads: CASSLQGLSQETQYF. CDR3 DNA sequence: TGCGCCAGCAGCTTACAGGGTCTCTCTCAAGAGACCCAGTACTTC.

This chain links TRBV7-8 with TRBJ2-3, with D possibly being TRBD1 (7 bases). Germline CDR1 is SGHVS and CDR2 is FQNEAQ. V lost 5 bases to trimming and J lost 2 bases, with 14 bases between them. This CDR3 has 15 amino acids. The CDR3 reads CASSTRGRSTDTQYF. Here the CDR3 DNA reads TGTGCCAGCAGCACCAGGGGGAGGTCCACAGATACGCAGTATTTT.

The chain is built from TRBV24-1 and TRBJ2-1; 7 bases fit TRBD2. CDR1 and CDR2 from the germline V gene are KGHDR and SFDVKD. The CDR3 has 16 residues. With 5 bases clipped from V and 4 bases from J, the junction kept 10 bases outside the gene matches. The CDR3 loop reads CATSVHYGEGYNEQFF. CDR3 in DNA: TGTGCCACCAGTGTTCACTACGGGGAGGGATACAATGAGCAGTTCTTC.

This clone was counted only a few times. The chain has TRBV7-9 and TRBJ1-2; unclear D gene. The CDR3 extends over 14 amino acids. V lost 5 bases, J lost 7 bases, and 17 bases lay in between. The germline V gene encodes CDR1 SEHNR and CDR2 FQNEAQ (reference sequence). The CDR3, as DNA: TGTGCCAGCAGCATATCGGCCACCACTACTGGCTACACCTTC. Protein sequence: CASSISATTTGYTF.

This chain joins TRBV3-1 (or the pseudogene TRBV3-2) and TRBJ1-2, with D perhaps TRBD1 (6 bases). The germline gives CDR1 LGHDT, CDR2 YNNKEL (reference sequence). There are 15 residues in the CDR3. Trimming removed 4 bases at V and 8 bases at J, with 20 bases between. CDR3 sequence reads: CASSLAGQGSWGYTF. CDR3 sequence (DNA): TGTGCCAGCAGCCTGGCTGGGCAGGGGAGTTGGGGCTACACCTTC.

The CDR3 here is CASRSFETQYF. The CDR3 DNA is TGTGCCAGCAGGTCTTTCGAGACCCAGTACTTC. The V call is TRBV11-2, the J call TRBJ2-5; D is uncertain. The germline CDR1 and CDR2 sequences are SGHAT and FQNNGV. This CDR3 comprises 11 residues. V lost 6 bases to trimming and J lost 5 bases, with 7 bases between them.

This clone was picked up one time. This chain connects TRBV7-2 to TRBJ2-6; tentatively, D is TRBD1 (5 bases). Germline assignment: CDR1 SGHTA and CDR2 FQGNSA. The CDR3 runs 15 residues. Trimming pared 5 bases from V and 1 base from J, leaving 9 bases between. The CDR3 sequence: CASSITGSGANVLTF. The CDR3, as DNA: TGTGCCAGCAGCATTACAGGATCTGGGGCCAACGTCCTGACTTTC.

V is TRBV9 and J is TRBJ2-2; 7 nucleotides agree with TRBD1. Germline CDR1 SGDLS, CDR2 YYNGEE. V lost 4 bases, J lost 5 bases, and 5 bases stayed unmatched. The CDR3 consists of 14 residues. DNA for the CDR3: TGTGCCAGCAGCTCGGGACAGTATACCGGGGAGCTGTTTTTT. It specifies CASSSGQYTGELFF.

In this sample, this clone turned up once. The chain combines TRBV25-1 with TRBJ1-6; 9 bases are shared with TRBD1. The CDR3 totals 15 residues. The germline V gene encodes CDR1 MGHDK and CDR2 SYGVNS. V was clipped by 6 bases and J by 6 bases; unmatched bases: 6. The CDR3 is CASRETGGGNSPLHF. The CDR3 DNA is TGTGCCAGCAGGGAAACAGGGGGCGGTAATTCACCCCTCCACTTT.

The chain couples TRBV29-1 to TRBJ2-7, with D possibly being TRBD1 (5 bases). This CDR3 contains 12 residues. Trimming removed 7 bases at V and 7 bases at J, with 17 bases between. Germline lookup yields CDR1 SQVTM and CDR2 ANQGSEA. The CDR3 nucleotides are TGCAGCGCCAGGGCAGACCCTAGGGAGCAGTACTTC. It codes for CSARADPREQYF.

This chain links TRBV7-5 with TRBJ2-2; the table's D call, TRBD1, has no DNA check behind it. TRBV7-5 counts as a pseudogene. This CDR3 is built from 16 residues. The CDR3 DNA is TGTGCCAGAAGCTTAGGGACAGGGGGGAACACCGGGGAGCTGTTTTTT. Amino acids: CARSLGTGGNTGELFF.

V is TRBV19 and J is TRBJ1-2; 7 bases map to TRBD1. The CDR3 contains 13 residues. Germline V lookup: CDR1 LNHDA, CDR2 SQIVND (reference sequence). V lost 2 bases, J lost 4 bases, and 1 base stayed unmatched. The CDR3 DNA reads TGTGCCAGTAGTATAAACAGGGGCTATGGCTACACCTTC. This codes for CASSINRGYGYTF.

The V gene is TRBV7-6, the J gene TRBJ2-1; 14 bases match TRBD2. CDR3 size: 18 residues. Trimming cost V 1 base and J 5 bases; bases outside gene matches: 7. CDR1 SGHVS and CDR2 FNYEAQ come from the germline V gene. The CDR3 protein is CASSLGGLAGAGNNEQFF. The CDR3 region has the DNA TGTGCCAGCAGCTTAGGGGGACTAGCGGGAGCGGGCAACAATGAGCAGTTCTTC.

The chain is built from TRBV6-5 and TRBJ1-2; perhaps TRBD1 as D (5 bases). V lost 2 bases to trimming and J lost 6 bases, with 16 bases between them. The CDR3 length is 15 residues. The V gene's germline CDR1 is MNHEY and CDR2 SVGAGI. CDR3 DNA: TGTGCCAGCAGTTACCAAGGCACAGGCGGACATGGCTACACCTTC. Its translation: CASSYQGTGGHGYTF.

CDR3 nucleotide sequence: TGCGCCAGCAGCATCGGGACTACTAGCACAGATACGCAGTATTTT. As protein: CASSIGTTSTDTQYF. This chain connects TRBV5-1 to TRBJ2-3; 7 bases fit TRBD2. Unmatched junction bases numbered 5, after V lost 4 bases and J lost 0 bases. The CDR3 extends over 15 amino acids. In germline, CDR1 is SGHRS, CDR2 YFSETQ.

Only one count was recorded for this clone. The chain couples TRBV6-6 to TRBJ2-7, with D perhaps matching TRBD1 (6 bases). The V gene lost 5 bases and the J gene lost 3 bases, with 8 bases spanning the gap. This CDR3 has 12 amino acids. CDR1 and CDR2 from the germline V gene are MNHNY and SVGAGI (reference sequence). As DNA, the CDR3 is TGTGCCAGCAGTACAGGGTACTACGAGCAGTACTTC. Protein sequence: CASSTGYYEQYF.

The chain is built from TRBV7-8 and TRBJ2-7; unclear D gene. The CDR3 extends over 12 amino acids. Germline V CDR1 and CDR2: SGHVS, FQNEAQ. V dropped 5 bases and J dropped 3 bases, with 8 bases sitting between them. The CDR3 is CASSPVNYEQYF. CDR3 DNA: TGTGCCAGCAGCCCTGTTAACTACGAGCAGTACTTC.

The genes are TRBV5-1 and TRBJ2-5, with a weak D call TRBD1 (5 bases). The CDR3 extends over 15 amino acids. The germline V gene has CDR1 SGHRS and CDR2 YFSETQ. V gave up 4 bases and J gave up 7 bases, with 20 bases separating them. CDR3 region: CASSLPGQGMGTQYF. In DNA, the CDR3 is TGCGCCAGCAGCCTACCTGGGCAGGGTATGGGGACCCAGTACTTC.